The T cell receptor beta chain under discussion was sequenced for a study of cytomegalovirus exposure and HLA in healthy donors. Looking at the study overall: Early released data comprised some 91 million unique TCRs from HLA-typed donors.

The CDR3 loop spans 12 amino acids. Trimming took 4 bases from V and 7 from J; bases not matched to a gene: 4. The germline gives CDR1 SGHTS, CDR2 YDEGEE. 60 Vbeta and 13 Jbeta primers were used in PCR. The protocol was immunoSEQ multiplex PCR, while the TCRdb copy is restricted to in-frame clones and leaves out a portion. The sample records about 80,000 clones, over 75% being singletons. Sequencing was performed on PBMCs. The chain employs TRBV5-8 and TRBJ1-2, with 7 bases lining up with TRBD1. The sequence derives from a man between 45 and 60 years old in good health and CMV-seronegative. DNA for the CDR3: TGTGCCAGCAGCATTCACAGGGGTGGCTACACCTTC. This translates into CASSIHRGGYTF.